Following are 10 T cell receptor beta chains from one sample sequenced in a study of blood T cells in healthy people across ages. Next came a second PCR, run for about 6 to 12 cycles, which used a sample-barcoded 5' primer along with a J-beta primer mix. MiXCR, applied by TCRdb to the 5' RACE reads, yields one record per CDR3 protein. Among some 1.4 million distinct CDR3 sequences, around 42% were seen once, and the ten largest hold approximately 7.9%. Sequenced input: blood. These receptors all stem from a woman aged 18-35 years in good health.

This clonotype was detected a few times. CDR3 in DNA: TGTGCCAGCAGTTCCTCTACAGGGGCTAAGGGGAGCTCCTACGAGCAGTACTTC. This codes for CASSSSTGAKGSSYEQYF. J is TRBJ2-7 and V is TRBV12-3 or TRBV12-4, with 7 bases identical to TRBD1. V trimming: 4 bases; J trimming: 0 bases; junction bases outside the gene matches: 15. This CDR3 is 18 amino acids long.

For the CDR3, the DNA is TGTGCCAGCAAAAGGGGACTAGCGGGGAACACCGGGGAGCTGTTTTTT. It encodes CASKRGLAGNTGELFF. This rearrangement joins TRBV2 to TRBJ2-2; 12 nucleotides align to TRBD2. Trimming at V came to 7 bases and at J to 1 base, leaving 4 bases not matched to a gene. The CDR3 spans 16 residues. Germline lookup yields CDR1 SNHLY and CDR2 FYNNEI.

The CDR3 DNA reads TGCAGCGTTGAATCGATGGGGGTGGGGCAGTTCTTC. It is translated as CSVESMGVGQFF. The rearrangement joins TRBV29-1 to TRBJ2-1, with D possibly called TRBD1 or TRBD2 (5 bases each). The length of the CDR3 is 12 residues. V was pared by 2 bases and J by 12 bases, with 14 bases between. Germline CDR1 SQVTM, CDR2 ANQGSEA.

CDR3 DNA sequence: TGTGCCAGCAGCTTAGATCCCTACCGGGAGCAGTACTTC. The encoded protein is CASSLDPYREQYF. The V and J genes are TRBV7-9 and TRBJ2-5; tentatively, D is TRBD2 (6 bases). The CDR3 contains 13 residues. CDR1 is SEHNR, CDR2 FQNEAQ, per germline (reference sequence). Trimming took 1 base from V and 11 from J, leaving 14 bases between them.

The chain employs TRBV20-1 and TRBJ1-1; D not resolved. V was clipped by 5 bases and J by 0 bases, with 10 bases between them. The CDR3 is 13 residues long. The germline V gene has CDR1 DFQATT and CDR2 SNEGSKA (reference sequence). The CDR3 region is CSAPIPMNTEAFF. The DNA for the CDR3 is TGCAGTGCTCCGATCCCAATGAACACTGAAGCTTTCTTT.

J is TRBJ2-1 and V is TRBV7-2; 7 bases match TRBD2. This CDR3 contains 16 residues. Looked up from germline, CDR1 is SGHTA and CDR2 is FQGNSA. V gave up 4 bases and J gave up 5 bases; unmatched junction bases: 11. The CDR3 here is CASSSFPRAGNNEQFF. In nucleotides, the CDR3 is TGTGCCAGCAGCTCCTTCCCACGAGCGGGAAACAATGAGCAGTTCTTC.

In regard to this clonotype: At one end the junction does not follow the germline gene, possibly because of a read error. The rearrangement links TRBV6-5 to TRBJ1-2; D possibly corresponds to TRBD1 (5 bases). The CDR3 runs to 15 residues. Germline V lookup: CDR1 MNHEY, CDR2 SVGAGI. CDR3 residues: CASTEAGFANYGCTF. DNA of the CDR3: TGTGCCAGCACGGAGGCAGGGTTTGCTAACTATGGCTGCACCTTC.

The genes are TRBV2 and TRBJ2-4; D perhaps matches TRBD1 (5 bases). V dropped 8 bases and J dropped 11 bases, with 13 bases sitting between them. CDR3 length: 11 amino acids. From germline, CDR1 is SNHLY and CDR2 FYNNEI. CDR3 bases: TGTGCCAGCGGGGCGTCTGGGGTTCAGTACTTC. This encodes CASGASGVQYF.

The chain recombines TRBV5-6 with TRBJ1-1; D uncertain. CDR1 and CDR2 from the germline V gene are SGHDT and YYEEEE. The CDR3 covers 16 residues. Trimming took 0 bases from V and 5 from J, leaving 17 bases between them. In nucleotides, the CDR3 is TGTGCCAGCAGCTTGGCCGGGGAAGGACCGAAAACTGAAGCTTTCTTT. Translating gives CASSLAGEGPKTEAFF.

The V call is TRBV11-2, the J call TRBJ1-4; D gene ambiguous. In germline, CDR1 is SGHAT, CDR2 FQNNGV. V gave up 7 bases and J gave up 2 bases, with 17 bases separating them. The CDR3 loop spans 16 amino acids. The CDR3 region is CASTWDLGSTNEKLFF. DNA of the CDR3: TGTGCCAGCACTTGGGATCTAGGATCGACTAATGAAAAACTGTTTTTT. Combining the CDR3 with reference TRBV11-2 and TRBJ1-4 gives the whole variable domain EAGVAQSPRYKIIEKRQSVAFWCNPISGHATLYWYQQILGQGPKLLIQFQNNGVVDDSQLPKDRFSAERLKGVDSTLKIQPAKLEDSAVYLCASTWDLGSTNEKLFFGSGTQLSVL.